This T cell receptor (beta chain) was sequenced in a study of patients and donors after allogeneic stem cell transplantation. Trimming at V came to 8 bases and at J to 4 bases, leaving 3 bases not matched to a gene. CDR3 length: 12 residues. Per germline, CDR1 MDHEN and CDR2 SYDVKM. TCRdb called the RT-PCR reads again in MiXCR, with one record for every CDR3 protein. The sample records 150,000 to 200,000 distinct CDR3 sequences, roughly 31% being singletons. Sequences were obtained from blood, either unsorted or a sorted T cell fraction (not recorded which). The genes are TRBV28 and TRBJ2-3; 7 bases are a match to TRBD2. The clonotype comes from a human donor who was either an allogeneic HSCT recipient or a stem cell or donor lymphocyte infusion donor (not recorded which). It is not recorded whose cells these are; they may come from a transplant donor. In DNA form, the CDR3 reads TGTGCCAGCGGGAGGGCCCCAGATACGCAGTATTTT. Protein product: CASGRAPDTQYF.